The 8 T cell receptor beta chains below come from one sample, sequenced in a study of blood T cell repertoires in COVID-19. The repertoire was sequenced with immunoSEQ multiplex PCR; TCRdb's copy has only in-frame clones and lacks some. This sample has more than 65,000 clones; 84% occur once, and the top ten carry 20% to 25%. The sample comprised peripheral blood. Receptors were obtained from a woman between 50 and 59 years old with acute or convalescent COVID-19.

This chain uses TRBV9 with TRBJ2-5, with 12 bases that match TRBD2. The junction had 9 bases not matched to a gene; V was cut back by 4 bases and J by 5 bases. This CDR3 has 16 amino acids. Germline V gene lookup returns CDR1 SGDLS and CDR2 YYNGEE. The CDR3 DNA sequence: TGTGCCAGCAGCACGGGGACTAGCGGGTCTGGGGAGACCCAGTACTTC. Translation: CASSTGTSGSGETQYF.

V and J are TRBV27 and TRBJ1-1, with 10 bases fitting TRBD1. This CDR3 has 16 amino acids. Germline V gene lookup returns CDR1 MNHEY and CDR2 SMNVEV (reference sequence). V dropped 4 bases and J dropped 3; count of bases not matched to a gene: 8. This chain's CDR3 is CASSSLMTGGYTEAFF. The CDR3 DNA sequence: TGTGCCAGCAGTTCCCTCATGACAGGGGGCTACACTGAAGCTTTCTTT.

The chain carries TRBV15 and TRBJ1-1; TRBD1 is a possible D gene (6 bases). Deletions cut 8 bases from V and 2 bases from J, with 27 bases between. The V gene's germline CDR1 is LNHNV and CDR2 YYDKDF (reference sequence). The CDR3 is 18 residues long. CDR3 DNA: TGTGCCACCGTCCAGGCTATTTGGTCAGGGGCCTTTAACACTGAAGCTTTCTTT. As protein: CATVQAIWSGAFNTEAFF.

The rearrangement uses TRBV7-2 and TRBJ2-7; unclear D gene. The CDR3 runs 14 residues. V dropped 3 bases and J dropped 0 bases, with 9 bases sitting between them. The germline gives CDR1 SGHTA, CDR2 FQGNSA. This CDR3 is CASSFRRSSYEQYF. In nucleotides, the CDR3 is TGTGCCAGCAGCTTCAGACGGAGCTCCTACGAGCAGTACTTC. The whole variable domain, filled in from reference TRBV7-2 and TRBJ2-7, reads GAGVSQSPSNKVTEKGKDVELRCDPISGHTALYWYRQSLGQGLEFLIYFQGNSAPDKSGLPSDRFSAERTGGSVSTLTIQRTQQEDSAVYLCASSFRRSSYEQYFGPGTRLTVT.

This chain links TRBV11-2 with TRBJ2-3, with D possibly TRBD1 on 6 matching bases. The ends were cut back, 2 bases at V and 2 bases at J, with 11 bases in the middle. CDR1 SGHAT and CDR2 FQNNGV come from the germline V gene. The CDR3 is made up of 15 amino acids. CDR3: CASSLQGPVTDTQYF. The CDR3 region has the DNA TGTGCCAGCAGCTTACAGGGGCCCGTCACAGATACGCAGTATTTT.

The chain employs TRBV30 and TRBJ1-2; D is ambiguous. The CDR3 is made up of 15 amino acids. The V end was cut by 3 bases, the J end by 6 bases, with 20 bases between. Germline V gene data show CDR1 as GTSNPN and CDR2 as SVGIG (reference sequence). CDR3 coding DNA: TGTGCCTGGAGGTCGGACGCGGGCAGCACCCATGGCTACACCTTC. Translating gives CAWRSDAGSTHGYTF.

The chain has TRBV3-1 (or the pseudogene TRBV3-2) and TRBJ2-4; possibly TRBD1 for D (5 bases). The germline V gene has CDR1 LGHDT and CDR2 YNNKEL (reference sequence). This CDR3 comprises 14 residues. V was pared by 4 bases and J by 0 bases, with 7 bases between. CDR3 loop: CASSLDTAKNIQYF. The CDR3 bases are TGTGCCAGCAGCCTGGACACAGCCAAAAACATTCAGTACTTC.

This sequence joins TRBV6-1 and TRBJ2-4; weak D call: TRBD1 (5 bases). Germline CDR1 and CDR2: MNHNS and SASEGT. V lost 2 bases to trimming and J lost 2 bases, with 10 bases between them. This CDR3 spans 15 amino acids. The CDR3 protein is CASSELRATKNIQYF. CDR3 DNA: TGTGCCAGCAGTGAACTCAGGGCGACCAAAAACATTCAGTACTTC.